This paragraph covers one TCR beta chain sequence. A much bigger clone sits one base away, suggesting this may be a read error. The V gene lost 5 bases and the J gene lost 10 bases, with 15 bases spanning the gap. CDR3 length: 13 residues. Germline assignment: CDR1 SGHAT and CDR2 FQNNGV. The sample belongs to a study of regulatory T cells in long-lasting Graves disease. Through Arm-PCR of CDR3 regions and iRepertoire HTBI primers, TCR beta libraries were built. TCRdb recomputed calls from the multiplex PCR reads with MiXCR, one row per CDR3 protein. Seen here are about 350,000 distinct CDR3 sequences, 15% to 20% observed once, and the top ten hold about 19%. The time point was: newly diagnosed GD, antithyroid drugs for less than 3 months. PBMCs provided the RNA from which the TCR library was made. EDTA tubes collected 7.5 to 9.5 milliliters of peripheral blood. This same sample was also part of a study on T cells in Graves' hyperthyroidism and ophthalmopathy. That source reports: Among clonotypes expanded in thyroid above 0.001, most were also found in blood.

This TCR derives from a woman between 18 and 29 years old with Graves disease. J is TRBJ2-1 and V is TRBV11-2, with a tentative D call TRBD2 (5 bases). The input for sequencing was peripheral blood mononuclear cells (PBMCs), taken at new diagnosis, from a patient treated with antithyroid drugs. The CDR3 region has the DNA TGTGCCAGCAGCCCAAGCCCTAGCCGCGAGCAGTTCTTC. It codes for CASSPSPSREQFF.